The 13 T cell receptor beta chains below were found in one sample sequenced in a study of blood T cell repertoires in COVID-19 (dated by TCRdb to 2020 to 2022). Library prep was done by the immunoSEQ multiplex PCR assay. TCRdb mirrors the immuneACCESS table, restricted to in-frame sequences. Some clones are absent from its copies; in checked studies, under half trace to an unresolved V gene, and the reason for the others is unknown. Here the sample has 310,000 or so clones; about 86% occur a single time. Approximately 1.3% of the sample is in the top ten clones. The sequenced sample was peripheral blood. All receptors come from a woman in her fifties or sixties with acute or convalescent COVID-19.

The chain couples TRBV6-5 to TRBJ2-1, with 7 nucleotides matching TRBD1. This CDR3 contains 14 residues. The germline CDR1 and CDR2 sequences are MNHEY and SVGAGI. V was pared by 6 bases and J by 7 bases, with 9 bases of the junction left unmatched. The CDR3 sequence: CASRPLTGLNEQFF. The CDR3 region has the DNA TGTGCCAGCAGGCCATTGACAGGGCTTAATGAGCAGTTCTTC.

The chain recombines TRBV27 with TRBJ2-7; TRBD1 matches 9 bases. In germline, CDR1 is MNHEY, CDR2 SMNVEV (reference sequence). CDR3 length: 13 amino acids. Trimming cost V 6 bases and J 5 bases; bases outside gene matches: 5. The CDR3 loop reads CASRRTGVHEQYV. Written as DNA, the CDR3 is TGTGCCAGCAGACGGACAGGGGTACACGAGCAGTACGTC.

This chain connects TRBV7-2 to TRBJ2-3, with 8 bases lining up with TRBD2. The CDR3 has 16 amino acids. V lost 5 bases to trimming and J lost 4 bases; unmatched junction nucleotides: 11. The germline CDR1 and CDR2 sequences are SGHTA and FQGNSA. The DNA for the CDR3 is TGTGCCAGCAGCCTCCCCGTCAGTAGCGGGGCAGATACGCAGTATTTT. This gives the protein CASSLPVSSGADTQYF. The full variable domain, with the rest looked up from reference TRBV7-2 and TRBJ2-3, is GAGVSQSPSNKVTEKGKDVELRCDPISGHTALYWYRQSLGQGLEFLIYFQGNSAPDKSGLPSDRFSAERTGGSVSTLTIQRTQQEDSAVYLCASSLPVSSGADTQYFGPGTRLTVL.

J is TRBJ2-7 and V is TRBV4-1; possibly TRBD2 for D (6 bases). Germline V lookup: CDR1 MGHRA, CDR2 YSYEKL. CDR3 size: 15 residues. The V end lost 3 bases, the J end lost 6 bases, and 18 bases lay between the germline ends. CDR3 sequence (DNA): TGCGCCAGCAGCCATAATCCTCTAACGCGGGGCGAGCAGTACTTC. Its translation is CASSHNPLTRGEQYF.

This clone is a singleton in its sample. The chain carries TRBV3-1 (or the pseudogene TRBV3-2) and TRBJ1-1, with 7 bases matching TRBD1. In germline, CDR1 is LGHDT, CDR2 YNNKEL (reference sequence). The V segment lost 9 bases and the J segment 5 bases; nucleotides outside the gene matches: 9. The CDR3 is 13 residues long. CDR3 sequence: CASERQGVTEAFF. The CDR3 coding sequence is TGTGCCAGTGAGAGACAGGGAGTAACTGAAGCTTTCTTT.

This clone has just a few counts. J is TRBJ2-2 and V is TRBV27, with TRBD2 identical over 7 bases. Germline trimming cut 5 bases from V and 0 bases from J; bases unmatched to any gene: 3. This CDR3 region has 15 residues. CDR1 is MNHEY and CDR2 is SMNVEV in the germline V gene (reference sequence). DNA of the CDR3: TGTGCCAGCAGTAGGACTAGATCGAACACCGGGGAGCTGTTTTTT. Translation: CASSRTRSNTGELFF.

J is TRBJ2-5 and V is TRBV5-5; 8 nucleotides match TRBD2. This CDR3 has 16 residues. In germline, CDR1 is SGHKS, CDR2 YYEKEE (reference sequence). V shed 0 bases, J shed 4 bases, and the junction held 8 bases outside the gene matches. DNA for the CDR3: TGTGCCAGCAGCTTGGCCCAGCGGGGGCGGGGAGAGACCCAGTACTTC. This encodes CASSLAQRGRGETQYF.

This clone has just a few counts. The chain couples TRBV6-4 to TRBJ1-2, with D unresolved. Germline lookup yields CDR1 MRHNA and CDR2 SNTAGT. Trimming shortened V by 0 bases and J by 8 bases, and 7 bases separated the two germline ends. The CDR3 runs to 12 residues. The CDR3 bases are TGTGCCAGCAGTGACTCGACTAGGGGCTACACCTTC. This translates into CASSDSTRGYTF.

V gene TRBV30 combines with J gene TRBJ1-2; 9 bases align to TRBD1. CDR1 and CDR2 from the germline V gene are GTSNPN and SVGIG (reference sequence). V shed 0 bases, J shed 6 bases, and the junction held 2 bases outside the gene matches. The CDR3 is made up of 13 amino acids. For the CDR3, the DNA is TGTGCCTGGAGTGTACAGGGGGCAGATGGCTACACCTTC. Translated: CAWSVQGADGYTF.

V gene TRBV7-2 combines with J gene TRBJ1-1; D perhaps matches TRBD1 (6 bases). CDR1 SGHTA and CDR2 FQGNSA come from the germline V gene. The V end was cut by 4 bases, the J end by 3 bases, with 18 bases between. CDR3 length: 16 amino acids. The CDR3 here is CASSSGTLKGYTEAFF. The CDR3 region has the DNA TGTGCCAGCAGCTCCGGGACATTGAAGGGGTACACTGAAGCTTTCTTT.

The rearrangement uses TRBV5-1 and TRBJ1-4; D gene ambiguous. Germline CDR1 reads SGHRS; CDR2 reads YFSETQ. The CDR3 length is 16 residues. V shed 4 bases and J shed 3 bases, with 16 bases lying between them. CDR3 coding DNA: TGCGCCAGCAGCCCCTCTAGGCCAACGGCTAATGAAAAACTGTTTTTT. It codes for CASSPSRPTANEKLFF.

The chain links TRBV6-5 to TRBJ1-4, with 9 bases lining up with TRBD1. The germline V gene encodes CDR1 MNHEY and CDR2 SVGAGI. V was pared by 7 bases and J by 5 bases, with 8 bases of the junction left unmatched. The CDR3 totals 15 residues. As DNA, the CDR3 is TGTGCCAGCACCCAGGGGACAGGGTTCAATGAAAAACTGTTTTTT. This sequence encodes CASTQGTGFNEKLFF.

This chain links TRBV29-1 with TRBJ1-2; D is perhaps TRBD1 (6 bases). CDR1 is SQVTM, CDR2 ANQGSEA, per germline. V gave up 7 bases and J gave up 2 bases, with 17 bases separating them. The CDR3 has 14 residues. The CDR3 sequence is CSAQATGTNYGYTF. CDR3 coding DNA: TGCAGCGCACAAGCAACAGGGACCAACTATGGCTACACCTTC.